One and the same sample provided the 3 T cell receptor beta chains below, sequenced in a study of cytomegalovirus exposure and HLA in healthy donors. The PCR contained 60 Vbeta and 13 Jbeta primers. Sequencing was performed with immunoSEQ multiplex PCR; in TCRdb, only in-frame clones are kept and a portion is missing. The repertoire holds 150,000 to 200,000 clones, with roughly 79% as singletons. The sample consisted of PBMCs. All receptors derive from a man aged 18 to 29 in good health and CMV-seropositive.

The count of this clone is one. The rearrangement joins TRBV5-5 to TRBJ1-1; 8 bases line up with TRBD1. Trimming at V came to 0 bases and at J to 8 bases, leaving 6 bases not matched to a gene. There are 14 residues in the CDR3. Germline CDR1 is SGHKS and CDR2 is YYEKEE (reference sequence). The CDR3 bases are TGTGCCAGCAGCTTGGGTGGACAGGGCCCCGAAGCTTTCTTT. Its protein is CASSLGGQGPEAFF.

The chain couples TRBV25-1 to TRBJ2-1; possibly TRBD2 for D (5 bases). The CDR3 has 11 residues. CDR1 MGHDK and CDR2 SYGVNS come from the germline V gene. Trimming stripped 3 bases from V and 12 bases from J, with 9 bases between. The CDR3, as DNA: TGTGCCAGCAGTGATGGGAGTTGGCAGTTCTTC. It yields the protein CASSDGSWQFF.

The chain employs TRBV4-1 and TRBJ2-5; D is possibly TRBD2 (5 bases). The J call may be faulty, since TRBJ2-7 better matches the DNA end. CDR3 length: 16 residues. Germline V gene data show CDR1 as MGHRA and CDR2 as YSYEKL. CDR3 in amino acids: CASSQDGSGNTYEQYF. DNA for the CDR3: TGCGCCAGCAGCCAAGATGGGTCGGGGAATACCTACGAGCAGTACTTC.